This is a list of T cell receptor beta chains from one sample in a study of CD8+ T cells in alopecia areata. Sequencing used immunoSEQ multiplex PCR; TCRdb keeps in-frame clones, though not all of them. This repertoire shows 100,000 to 150,000 clones, 45% to 50% found once; its top ten account for around 20%. The input for sequencing was CD8+ T cells sorted from blood, taken at week 0. The receptors shown here come from a human donor with alopecia areata. The CDR3 runs from the conserved cysteine through the conserved F or W. Each record gives: clone size, V gene, D gene, J gene, CDR3 DNA, CDR3 protein. A D gene is named only where the DNA matches it firmly. Clone size is given for some rows only: seen once, a few or many times, or a class if the clone is expanded.

.	TRBV15	.	TRBJ2-1	TGTGCCACCAGCAGAGCGGGGCGGGCTAACAATGAGCAGTTCTTC	CATSRAGRANNEQFF
.	TRBV9	.	TRBJ2-1	TGTGCCAGCAGCGTAGAAAGCAGGCTTCTGTCCTTATACAATGAGCAGTTCTTC	CASSVESRLLSLYNEQFF
.	TRBV19	.	TRBJ1-1	TGTGCCAGTAGAGAGGGGGAATCGAACACTGAAGCTTTCTTT	CASREGESNTEAFF
few	TRBV29-1	TRBD1	TRBJ2-7	TGCAGCGTTGAAGGGACAGGGTCATCCCCGAGCTCCTACGAGCAGTACTTC	CSVEGTGSSPSSYEQYF
.	TRBV6-4	TRBD1	TRBJ2-2	TGTGCCAGCAGTGACGGGACAGACACCGGGGAGCTGTTTTTT	CASSDGTDTGELFF
.	TRBV27	TRBD1	TRBJ1-2	TGTGCCAGCAGTCCAGGACAGGGGAACTATGGCTACACCTTC	CASSPGQGNYGYTF
few	TRBV9	.	TRBJ2-1	TGTGCCAGCAGCGTACGTAGCGGACCCTACAATGAGCAGTTCTTC	CASSVRSGPYNEQFF
.	TRBV29-1	TRBD1	TRBJ1-3	TGCAGCGGAGAGACAGGGAGAAACACCATATATTTT	CSGETGRNTIYF
.	TRBV27	TRBD2	TRBJ2-7	TGTGCCAGCAGTCTTGGACTAGCGGGGGGGGTTGAGCAGTACTTC	CASSLGLAGGVEQYF
.	TRBV5-1	TRBD1	TRBJ1-2	TGCGCCAGCACCGCCGGGGACAGGGTCCCCCTTAACTATGGCTACACCTTC	CASTAGDRVPLNYGYTF
few	TRBV30	.	TRBJ1-2	TGTGCCTGGAGTGAGTGGGTAGGGGGCTACACCTTC	CAWSEWVGGYTF
few	TRBV29-1	TRBD1	TRBJ2-7	TGCAACGGTGGGACAGGGGACTCCTACGAGCAGTACTTC	CNGGTGDSYEQYF
.	TRBV13	.	TRBJ2-3	TGTGCCAGCATCGCCTCGTCTGGGGATACGCAGTATTTT	CASIASSGDTQYF
once	TRBV7-8	TRBD2	TRBJ2-1	TGTGCCAGCAGATTCGGACTAGCGGGGGCTGTCTACAATGAGCAGTTCTTC	CASRFGLAGAVYNEQFF
.	TRBV5-4	.	TRBJ1-1	TGTGCCAGCAGCGAGTTTAGAGGGACTGAAGCTTTCTTT	CASSEFRGTEAFF
.	TRBV15	TRBD1	TRBJ1-5	TGTGCCACCAGCACCTGGACAGGGGATCAGCCCCAGCATTTT	CATSTWTGDQPQHF
.	TRBV13	.	TRBJ2-7	TGTGCCAGCAGCTTAGCCCCCCTAGGTGGGGGTTGGTACGAGCAGTACTTC	CASSLAPLGGGWYEQYF